The clone carrying this T cell receptor beta chain was detected only once. CDR3 size: 14 residues. V was shortened by 3 bases and J by 1 base, with 6 bases between the two germline ends. Per germline, CDR1 SNHLY and CDR2 FYNNEI. Which cohort a participant joined came from the clinical history participants gave. Someone with COVID-19 had been met by exposed participants within 2 weeks before study entry. These data come from a study of blood T cell repertoires in COVID-19. Overall study context: Italy, Spain and the United States were the sources of the convalescent and acute COVID-19 samples. PBMCs, B-cell-depleted T cells, or T cells were the source of the cDNA or gDNA that made up the material.

Clones were sequenced by immunoSEQ multiplex PCR, and TCRdb holds only the in-frame ones, with some missing. The data show about 220,000 clones, with about four fifths seen just once and 3.5% to 4% held by the top ten. Sequencing input: PBMCs or T cells enriched from blood (not recorded which). The chain uses TRBV2 and TRBJ2-2; no clear D. The receptor comes from a woman between 35 and 50 years old who had been exposed to COVID-19. CDR3: CASSDSRNTGELFF. CDR3 bases: TGTGCCAGCAGTGATAGCAGGAACACCGGGGAGCTGTTTTTT.